This T cell receptor (beta chain) was recovered during a study of blood T cell repertoires in COVID-19. Looking at the study overall: Acute-phase and convalescent COVID-19 samples originated in the United States, Italy and Spain.

Produced via immunoSEQ multiplex PCR; TCRdb's table is partial and in-frame only. The sample comprises around 120,000 clones, around 90% of which are singletons, and roughly 8.2% rests with the top ten. The sequenced material came from peripheral blood. The receptor was isolated from a human donor in a cohort sampled during active COVID-19.

The CDR3 spells CASSQSRPLRTEAFF. The DNA of the CDR3 is TGCGCCAGCAGCCAAAGCCGGCCACTGAGGACTGAAGCTTTCTTT. V gene TRBV4-1 combines with J gene TRBJ1-1; the D is unclear. The V end lost 2 bases, the J end lost 5 bases, and 15 bases lay between the germline ends. In germline, CDR1 is MGHRA, CDR2 YSYEKL. This CDR3 contains 15 residues.